This TCR beta chain was sequenced in a study of identical twins. Study-wide points: Monozygotic twins shared more out-of-frame TCR alpha than recombination models predicted. Conclusions were based on cross-sectional statistical analysis, without following the same donors.

This clonotype was seen a few times. Its antigen remains unidentified. A single record per CDR3 protein comes from TCRdb applying MiXCR to the 5' RACE reads. The profile covers under 250,000 distinct CDR3 sequences, with 12% appearing a single time and roughly 4% taken by the ten largest. Every sampled donor was Caucasian and healthy. Germline loops: CDR1 LGHDT, CDR2 YNNKEL (reference sequence). With 1 base removed from V and 0 bases from J, the gap between germline ends came to 6 bases. The CDR3 consists of 14 residues. The sample was also linked to a second study, of yellow fever vaccine responses in identical twins.

The source is a woman between 18 and 30 years old in good health. The specimen was memory (CD45RO+) T cells sorted from blood. The chain employs TRBV3-1 and TRBJ1-2; D gene uncertain. Here the CDR3 reads CASSQVGSNYGYTF. The CDR3 region has the DNA TGTGCCAGCAGCCAAGTGGGTTCTAACTATGGCTACACCTTC.